This entry lists 3 T cell receptor beta chains sequenced from one sample in a study of blood T cell repertoires in COVID-19. Generated by immunoSEQ multiplex PCR, the TCRdb table keeps only in-frame clones and is missing some. The sample contains approximately 170,000 clones, about 80% of which appear only once. Input material: peripheral blood. Receptor source: a woman of 80 years or more with acute or convalescent COVID-19.

In its sample, this clone was seen a few times. The chain uses TRBV4-2 and TRBJ2-3, with 8 nucleotides matching TRBD2. This CDR3 is 19 amino acids long. V was clipped by 0 bases and J by 0 bases; unmatched bases: 11. Germline CDR1 is LGHNA and CDR2 is YNFKEQ. Written as DNA, the CDR3 is TGTGCCAGCAGCCAAGATCTTAGGGCGACGGGGGGGAGCACAGATACGCAGTATTTT. The encoded protein is CASSQDLRATGGSTDTQYF.

This clone was counted only a few times. The gene calls are TRBV4-3 and TRBJ1-5, with 9 bases fitting TRBD1. This CDR3 has 15 amino acids. The junction had 3 bases not matched to a gene; V was cut back by 0 bases and J by 6 bases. Germline V CDR1 and CDR2: LGHNA, YSLEER. For the CDR3, the DNA is TGCGCCAGCAGCCAAGAGACAGGGGGGTCTCAGCCCCAGCATTTT. Translation: CASSQETGGSQPQHF.

V is TRBV29-1 and J is TRBJ1-2; 10 bases line up with TRBD1. Germline-derived CDR1 and CDR2 are SQVTM and ANQGSEA. This CDR3 has 16 residues. V trimming: 8 bases; J trimming: 1 base; junction bases outside the gene matches: 13. DNA for the CDR3: TGCAGCTCTACCTCCGGGACAGGGGTTGGTAACTATGGCTACACCTTC. It yields the protein CSSTSGTGVGNYGYTF.